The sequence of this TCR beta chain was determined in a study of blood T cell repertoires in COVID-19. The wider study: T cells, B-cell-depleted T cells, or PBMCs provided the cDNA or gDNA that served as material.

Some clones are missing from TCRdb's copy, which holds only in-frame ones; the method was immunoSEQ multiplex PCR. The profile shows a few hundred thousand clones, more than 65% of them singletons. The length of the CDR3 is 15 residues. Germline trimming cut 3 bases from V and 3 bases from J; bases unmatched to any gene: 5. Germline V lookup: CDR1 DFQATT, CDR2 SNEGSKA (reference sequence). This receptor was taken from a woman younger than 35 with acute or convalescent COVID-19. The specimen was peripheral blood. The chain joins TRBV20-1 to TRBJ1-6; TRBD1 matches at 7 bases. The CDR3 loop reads CSASEGASYNSPLHF. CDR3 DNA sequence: TGCAGTGCTAGTGAGGGGGCTAGCTATAATTCACCCCTCCACTTT.